The T cell receptor (beta chain) described here comes from a study of T-cell memory formation after mild COVID-19. Study-level background: Largely donor-specific TCR clusters were found. Study results and caveats: Day 37-peaking second-wave clones had unconfirmed SARS-CoV-2 specificity. The finding that pre-infection memory included some responding clones suggested that cross-reactive memory joined.

Only a few counts were recorded for this clonotype. The antigen remains undetermined. TCRdb re-analysed the 5' RACE reads in MiXCR, keeping a single row per CDR3 protein. The table shows around 420,000 distinct CDR3 sequences, with approximately 24% occurring only once. The germline gives CDR1 MNHEY, CDR2 SVGEGT. The trim removed 8 bases at V and 4 bases at J, leaving 10 bases unmatched. The CDR3 has 14 residues. What was sequenced was PBMCs or a T cell subset sorted from them (not recorded which). This chain joins TRBV6-2 or TRBV6-3 and TRBJ1-2; 7 nucleotides match TRBD1. This clonotype originated in an adult woman who had mild COVID-19 (a few samples of this study predate the infection). Cell type and time point are not known. CDR3 residues: CASWMRDSGYGYTF. Written as DNA, the CDR3 is TGTGCCAGCTGGATGCGGGACAGCGGCTATGGCTACACCTTC.